These 27 T cell receptor beta chains share one sample of origin, sequenced in a study of T cell responses to AZD1222 COVID-19 vaccine. Clones were sequenced by immunoSEQ multiplex PCR, and TCRdb holds only the in-frame ones, with some missing. The sample consists of roughly 140,000 clones, more than 75% of them appearing once. The sequencing used peripheral blood, collected on day 0 of AZD1222 vaccination. These TCRs come from an adult in good health.

This chain links TRBV28 with TRBJ1-1, with 12 bases identical to TRBD1. CDR1 and CDR2 from the germline V gene are MDHEN and SYDVKM. The CDR3 spans 18 residues. V gave up 11 bases and J gave up 1 base; unmatched junction bases: 17. CDR3 bases: TGTGCCGCCGAGGGCGGGGACAGGGGGCTGGGGGCGAACACTGAAGCTTTCTTT. This translates into CAAEGGDRGLGANTEAFF.

The gene calls are TRBV9 and TRBJ2-5; 7 bases are shared with TRBD2. The germline V gene has CDR1 SGDLS and CDR2 YYNGEE. The CDR3 covers 14 residues. J was trimmed by 4 bases and V by 0 bases; bases with no gene match: 3. This CDR3 reads CASSVGLAGETQYF. The CDR3 bases are TGTGCCAGCAGCGTAGGACTAGCAGGAGAGACCCAGTACTTC.

The V gene is TRBV18, the J gene TRBJ2-5; tentatively, D is TRBD2 (5 bases). The CDR3 covers 15 residues. Trimming removed 1 base at V and 5 bases at J, with 14 bases between. In germline, CDR1 is KGHSH, CDR2 LQKENI. The CDR3 DNA sequence: TGTGCCAGCTCACCACAGTCGGGGAAGCAGGAGACCCAGTACTTC. Its protein product is CASSPQSGKQETQYF.

V gene TRBV2 combines with J gene TRBJ2-1; possibly TRBD1 or TRBD2 for D (5 bases each). V dropped 6 bases and J dropped 7 bases, with 13 bases sitting between them. There are 13 residues in the CDR3. The germline gives CDR1 SNHLY, CDR2 FYNNEI. Here the CDR3 DNA reads TGTGCCAGCAGCCGGGACGTCGGGAATGAGCAGTTCTTC. Translated, it gives CASSRDVGNEQFF.

CDR3 DNA sequence: TGTGCCAGCAGCCCCTCCTCTAGCACAGATACGCAGTATTTT. It yields the protein CASSPSSSTDTQYF. This chain joins TRBV7-2 and TRBJ2-3; D not certain. The ends were cut back, 5 bases at V and 0 bases at J, with 9 bases in the middle. This CDR3 comprises 14 residues. The germline gives CDR1 SGHTA, CDR2 FQGNSA.

CDR3 DNA sequence: TGTGCCTGGGCCCAGGGACAGTTCACAGATACGCAGTATTTT. Protein sequence: CAWAQGQFTDTQYF. The genes are TRBV30 and TRBJ2-3, with 7 nucleotides matching TRBD1. The junction had 7 bases not matched to a gene; V was cut back by 5 bases and J by 2 bases. This CDR3 has 14 amino acids. CDR1 is GTSNPN, CDR2 SVGIG, per germline (reference sequence).

The rearrangement joins TRBV4-3 to TRBJ2-1; 11 nucleotides line up with TRBD2. CDR3 size: 18 residues. CDR1 and CDR2 from the germline V gene are LGHNA and YSLEER. V lost 0 bases and J lost 7; bases outside the gene matches: 11. CDR3 sequence (DNA): TGCGCCAGCAGCCAAGAGACCCTACTAGCGGGGGCGAGAAATGAGCAGTTCTTC. It codes for CASSQETLLAGARNEQFF.

The genes are TRBV5-6 and TRBJ1-5; no definite D call. Looked up from germline, CDR1 is SGHDT and CDR2 is YYEEEE. Trimming pared 0 bases from V and 6 bases from J, leaving 4 bases between. This CDR3 contains 12 residues. The CDR3 region is CASSLGTQPQHF. Written as DNA, the CDR3 is TGTGCCAGCAGCTTGGGAACTCAGCCCCAGCATTTT.

The chain uses TRBV4-1 and TRBJ2-1, with 9 bases that match TRBD1. The length of the CDR3 is 16 residues. Losses at the gene ends were 2 bases for V and 6 bases for J; bases not matched to a gene: 8. CDR1 and CDR2 from the germline V gene are MGHRA and YSYEKL. CDR3 in amino acids: CASSQPPGQGFNEQFF. CDR3 sequence (DNA): TGCGCCAGCAGCCAACCCCCGGGACAGGGATTCAATGAGCAGTTCTTC.

The CDR3 region has the DNA TGTGCCAGCAGTGAAGCGTGGGCTAGCGGACACTACGAGCAGTACTTC. Translated, it gives CASSEAWASGHYEQYF. The chain has TRBV6-1 and TRBJ2-7; TRBD2 matches 7 bases. In germline, CDR1 is MNHNS, CDR2 SASEGT. Trimming at V came to 0 bases and at J to 3 bases, leaving 8 bases not matched to a gene. The CDR3 has 16 residues.

The CDR3 loop reads CASSPNLDRVDYGYTF. CDR3 sequence (DNA): TGTGCCAGCAGCCCGAACTTAGACAGGGTTGACTATGGCTACACCTTC. The J gene is TRBJ1-2, the V gene TRBV7-9; TRBD1 agrees at 7 bases. The length of the CDR3 is 16 residues. Germline CDR1 and CDR2: SEHNR and FQNEAQ (reference sequence). V trimming: 5 bases; J trimming: 3 bases; junction bases outside the gene matches: 12.

The gene calls are TRBV27 and TRBJ1-2, with D perhaps TRBD1 (5 bases). V dropped 3 bases and J dropped 4 bases, with 12 bases sitting between them. CDR1 and CDR2 from the germline V gene are MNHEY and SMNVEV (reference sequence). This CDR3 spans 14 amino acids. CDR3 sequence (DNA): TGTGCCAGCAGTTTGACCGCGCAGGGCTATGGCTACACCTTC. Translating it yields CASSLTAQGYGYTF.

The chain combines TRBV7-2 with TRBJ1-1; D is unresolved. This CDR3 contains 14 residues. Trimming stripped 5 bases from V and 0 bases from J, with 10 bases between. Germline loops: CDR1 SGHTA, CDR2 FQGNSA. The CDR3 is CASSAMGMNTEAFF. Here the CDR3 DNA reads TGTGCCAGCAGCGCCATGGGTATGAACACTGAAGCTTTCTTT.

The V gene is TRBV18, the J gene TRBJ1-6, with D uncertain. The CDR3 is 15 residues long. The V end was cut by 2 bases, the J end by 6 bases, with 11 bases between. Germline-derived CDR1 and CDR2 are KGHSH and LQKENI. CDR3 nucleotides: TGTGCCAGCTCACCAGCAGGCCGACCTAATTCACCCCTCCACTTT. Translating it yields CASSPAGRPNSPLHF.

The gene calls are TRBV19 and TRBJ2-1; no reliable D call. The CDR3 is made up of 14 amino acids. The V gene lost 5 bases and the J gene lost 0 bases, with 8 bases spanning the gap. Germline values: CDR1 LNHDA, CDR2 SQIVND (reference sequence). In DNA form, the CDR3 reads TGTGCCAGTAGTGTAACAAACTCCTACAATGAGCAGTTCTTC. This translates into CASSVTNSYNEQFF.

The V call is TRBV4-3, the J call TRBJ2-2; D is undetermined. Deletions cut 4 bases from V and 4 bases from J, with 7 bases between. This CDR3 contains 13 residues. Germline lookup yields CDR1 LGHNA and CDR2 YSLEER. The CDR3 loop reads CASSPLITGELFF. The CDR3 DNA reads TGCGCCAGCAGCCCCTTGATCACCGGGGAGCTGTTTTTT.

This chain links TRBV12-3 or TRBV12-4 with TRBJ1-1; D is uncertain. Trimming removed 1 base from V and 7 bases from J, with 10 bases in between. CDR3 length equals 13 residues. CDR3 amino acids: CASSLGKAIEAFF. In DNA form, the CDR3 reads TGTGCCAGCAGTTTAGGGAAGGCCATTGAAGCTTTCTTT.

The chain uses TRBV6-2 or TRBV6-3 and TRBJ1-2; 10 positions agree with TRBD1. V lost 6 bases, J lost 2 bases, and 6 bases stayed unmatched. Germline values: CDR1 MNHEY, CDR2 SVGEGT. The CDR3 has 15 residues. The CDR3 DNA reads TGTGCCAGCAGCCACCTGGACAGGGGGAACTATGGCTACACCTTC. This sequence encodes CASSHLDRGNYGYTF.

This chain joins TRBV11-2 and TRBJ2-3; D gene unclear. The germline V gene encodes CDR1 SGHAT and CDR2 FQNNGV. The CDR3 spans 12 residues. Trimming took off 3 bases at V and 6 bases at J, with 7 bases between the two ends. CDR3 in amino acids: CASSFPSDTQYF. CDR3 nucleotides: TGTGCCAGCAGCTTCCCTAGTGATACGCAGTATTTT. The whole variable domain, filled in from reference TRBV11-2 and TRBJ2-3, reads EAGVAQSPRYKIIEKRQSVAFWCNPISGHATLYWYQQILGQGPKLLIQFQNNGVVDDSQLPKDRFSAERLKGVDSTLKIQPAKLEDSAVYLCASSFPSDTQYFGPGTRLTVL.

The chain is built from TRBV7-9 and TRBJ2-3; a weak D match, TRBD2 (6 bases). This CDR3 has 16 residues. Germline CDR1 reads SEHNR; CDR2 reads FQNEAQ (reference sequence). The ends were cut back, 4 bases at V and 5 bases at J, with 19 bases in the middle. In DNA form, the CDR3 reads TGTGCCAGCAGCTACGATAGGGCCCCGCGGGGAGATACGCAGTATTTT. The encoded protein is CASSYDRAPRGDTQYF. Full variable domain (outside the CDR3, taken from reference TRBV7-9 and TRBJ2-3): DTGVSQNPRHKITKRGQNVTFRCDPISEHNRLYWYRQTLGQGPEFLTYFQNEAQLEKSRLLSDRFSAERPKGSFSTLEIQRTEQGDSAMYLCASSYDRAPRGDTQYFGPGTRLTVL.

V usage is TRBV6-5 and J usage is TRBJ2-1; D possibly corresponds to TRBD1 (5 bases). Germline V gene sequence: CDR1 MNHEY, CDR2 SVGAGI. Trimming left V 5 bases short and J 4 bases short, with 12 bases between. The CDR3 spans 14 residues. CDR3 residues: CASSHPDTYNEQFF. CDR3 coding DNA: TGTGCCAGCAGTCACCCGGACACATACAATGAGCAGTTCTTC.

The rearrangement uses TRBV27 and TRBJ2-1, with TRBD2 matching over 12 bases. The CDR3 totals 14 residues. J was trimmed by 6 bases and V by 4 bases; bases with no gene match: 1. CDR1 MNHEY and CDR2 SMNVEV come from the germline V gene (reference sequence). In nucleotides, the CDR3 is TGTGCCAGCAGTTCGGGACTAGCGGGCAATGAGCAGTTCTTC. This encodes CASSSGLAGNEQFF.

The gene calls are TRBV27 and TRBJ2-7; D might be TRBD1 or TRBD2, each matching 5 bases. With 5 bases removed from V and 1 base from J, the gap between germline ends came to 12 bases. Per the germline V gene, CDR1 is MNHEY and CDR2 is SMNVEV (reference sequence). The CDR3 contains 14 residues. CDR3 sequence: CASSAGTKSYEQYF. For the CDR3, the DNA is TGTGCCAGCAGTGCCGGGACCAAATCCTACGAGCAGTACTTC.

V is TRBV24-1 and J is TRBJ2-5, with 8 bases lining up with TRBD1. Per the germline V gene, CDR1 is KGHDR and CDR2 is SFDVKD. Unmatched junction bases numbered 7, after V lost 4 bases and J lost 1 base. The CDR3 is made up of 16 amino acids. The CDR3 spells CATSDRGTGVQETQYF. CDR3 nucleotides: TGTGCCACCAGTGACCGAGGGACAGGAGTCCAAGAGACCCAGTACTTC.

The chain uses TRBV6-1 and TRBJ1-2; D perhaps matches TRBD1 (5 bases). Germline V CDR1 and CDR2: MNHNS, SASEGT. The V gene lost 3 bases and the J gene lost 8 bases, with 19 bases spanning the gap. This CDR3 has 15 residues. CDR3 nucleotide sequence: TGTGCCAGCAGTGACGGCGGGTGGGCAGGGAGAGGCTACACCTTC. Translating gives CASSDGGWAGRGYTF.

The rearrangement joins TRBV5-1 to TRBJ2-5, with 9 bases aligning to TRBD1. Per germline, CDR1 SGHRS and CDR2 YFSETQ. Losses at the gene ends were 4 bases for V and 11 bases for J; bases not matched to a gene: 18. This CDR3 comprises 16 residues. The CDR3 region has the DNA TGCGCCAGCAGCACGCCGGGACAGGGTTTTTCGGATCGTCAGTACTTC. This sequence encodes CASSTPGQGFSDRQYF.

The V gene is TRBV5-4, the J gene TRBJ2-7; D unresolved. Trimming stripped 2 bases from V and 4 bases from J, with 10 bases between. This CDR3 spans 13 amino acids. The germline CDR1 and CDR2 sequences are SGHNT and YYREEE (reference sequence). The CDR3 sequence: CASSLDRKYEQYF. In nucleotides, the CDR3 is TGTGCCAGCAGCTTAGACCGAAAGTACGAGCAGTACTTC.